This T cell receptor (beta chain) was profiled in a study of cytomegalovirus exposure and HLA in healthy donors. Notes on the study in general: As was reported, the HLA-A and HLA-B alleles of most subjects were accurately predicted from TCR beta sequences. In the analysis, some V segments, TRBV6-2 and TRBV6-3 included, were excluded as indistinguishable.

The CDR3 runs to 16 residues. Trimming removed 0 bases at V and 10 bases at J, with 16 bases between. Germline V lookup: CDR1 MNHNY, CDR2 SVGAGI (reference sequence). The PCR made use of 60 Vbeta and 13 Jbeta primers. The method was immunoSEQ multiplex PCR; TCRdb's version includes in-frame clones alone and lacks a portion of them. The sample records fewer than 200,000 clones, approximately 80% being singletons. Notes on this clone: As yet, its antigen is unknown.

The J gene is TRBJ1-6, the V gene TRBV6-6, with D maybe TRBD1 (6 bases). This clonotype was sampled from a woman younger than 35 in good health and CMV-seropositive. Specimen: PBMCs. CDR3 residues: CASSYSIVVRGSPLHF. In nucleotides, the CDR3 is TGTGCCAGCAGTTACTCGATCGTCGTCAGGGGCTCACCCCTCCACTTT.